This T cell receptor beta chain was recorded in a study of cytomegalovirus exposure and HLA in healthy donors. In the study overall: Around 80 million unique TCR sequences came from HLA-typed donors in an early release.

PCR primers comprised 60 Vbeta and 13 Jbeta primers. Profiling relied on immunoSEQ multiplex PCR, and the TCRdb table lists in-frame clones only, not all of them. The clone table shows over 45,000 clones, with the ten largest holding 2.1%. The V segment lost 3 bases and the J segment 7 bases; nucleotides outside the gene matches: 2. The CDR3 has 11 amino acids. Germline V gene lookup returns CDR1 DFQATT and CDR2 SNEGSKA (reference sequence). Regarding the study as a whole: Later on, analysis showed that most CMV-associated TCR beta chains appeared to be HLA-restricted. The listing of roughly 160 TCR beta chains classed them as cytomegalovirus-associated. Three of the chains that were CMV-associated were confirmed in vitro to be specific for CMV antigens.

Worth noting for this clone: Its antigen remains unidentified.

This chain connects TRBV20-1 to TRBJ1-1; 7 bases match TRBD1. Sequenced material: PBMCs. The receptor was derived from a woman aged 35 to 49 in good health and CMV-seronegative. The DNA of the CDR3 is TGCAGTGCTAGTAGGACAGGTGAAGCTTTCTTT. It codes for CSASRTGEAFF.